Following are 8 T cell receptor beta chains from one sample sequenced in a study of Graves' ophthalmopathy and Graves' hyperthyroidism. Beta-chain TCR CDR3 regions were amplified from RNA transcripts. First-round RT-PCR used HTBI primers; second-round multiplex PCR followed. TCRdb redid the calling of the multiplex PCR reads with MiXCR, one entry per CDR3 protein. The table shows 450,000 to 600,000 distinct CDR3 sequences, with 35% to 40% occurring only once. The specimen was peripheral blood or thyroid tissue (not recorded which). These receptors were taken from an adult man with Graves' hyperthyroidism.

The chain has TRBV7-2 and TRBJ2-2; TRBD2 aligns across 11 bases. The V gene's germline CDR1 is SGHTA and CDR2 FQGNSA. The length of the CDR3 is 15 residues. Trimming removed 5 bases from V and 6 bases from J; junction bases left unmatched: 5. CDR3 nucleotide sequence: TGTGCCAGCAGCCACCCGGGACTAGCGGCCGGGGAGCTGTTTTTT. Amino acid sequence: CASSHPGLAAGELFF. The whole variable domain, filled in from reference TRBV7-2 and TRBJ2-2, reads GAGVSQSPSNKVTEKGKDVELRCDPISGHTALYWYRQSLGQGLEFLIYFQGNSAPDKSGLPSDRFSAERTGGSVSTLTIQRTQQEDSAVYLCASSHPGLAAGELFFGEGSRLTVL.

This clonotype has a count of ten or more. The V and J genes are TRBV12-3 or TRBV12-4 and TRBJ1-6, with a possible D match to TRBD1 (6 bases). Trimming shortened V by 5 bases and J by 8 bases, and 13 bases separated the two germline ends. The CDR3 totals 14 residues. The CDR3 DNA is TGTGCCAGCAGTCAGACAGGCTTGGATTCACCCCTCCACTTT. Translation: CASSQTGLDSPLHF.

This clonotype was seen a single time. One end of the junction does not line up with germline, which may come from a read error. The chain recombines TRBV20-1 with TRBJ2-7; possible D gene TRBD1, 5 bases. This CDR3 region has 12 residues. The V gene's germline CDR1 is DFQATT and CDR2 SNEGSKA (reference sequence). The CDR3 region is CSASDSSYGQYF. For the CDR3, the DNA is TGCAGTGCTAGCGACAGCTCCTACGGGCAGTACTTC.

This chain joins TRBV10-3 and TRBJ2-7, with a weak D call TRBD1 (6 bases). Between the trimmed V and J ends, which lost 10 bases and 6 bases, there was a span of 19 bases. CDR3 length equals 13 residues. The V gene's germline CDR1 is ENHRY and CDR2 SYGVKD. As DNA, the CDR3 is TGTGCCAGCCGGACAGATGCCAGGAGCGAGCAGTACTTC. It translates to CASRTDARSEQYF.

CDR3 region: CASSQSRTEAFF. The CDR3 DNA reads TGCGCCAGCAGCCAGTCTAGGACTGAAGCTTTCTTT. This chain uses TRBV4-1 with TRBJ1-1, with D unclear. The CDR3 consists of 12 residues. Germline V gene data show CDR1 as MGHRA and CDR2 as YSYEKL. V lost 3 bases, J lost 5 bases, and 7 bases lay in between.

This chain connects TRBV6-5 to TRBJ1-4, with a possible D match to TRBD1 (5 bases). This CDR3 spans 17 amino acids. V was shortened by 0 bases and J by 8 bases, with 19 bases between the two germline ends. Germline CDR1 is MNHEY and CDR2 is SVGAGI. The CDR3 region is CASSYSRRGGWREKLFF. The CDR3 DNA is TGTGCCAGCAGTTACTCGAGACGGGGGGGATGGAGGGAAAAACTGTTTTTT.

This clonotype was found many times. The rearrangement links TRBV12-3 or TRBV12-4 to TRBJ2-7; D ambiguous. V lost 3 bases to trimming and J lost 1 base, with 4 bases between them. The CDR3 runs to 12 residues. The CDR3 spells CASSFHSYEQYF. The CDR3 DNA sequence: TGTGCCAGCAGTTTCCATTCCTACGAGCAGTACTTC.

V gene TRBV2 combines with J gene TRBJ2-7; TRBD1 might be the D (6 bases). This CDR3 has 12 residues. Trimming took 5 bases from V and 7 from J, leaving 12 bases between them. Germline-derived CDR1 and CDR2 are SNHLY and FYNNEI. The CDR3 sequence: CASSTTGLEQYF. DNA for the CDR3: TGTGCCAGCAGTACCACAGGGCTTGAGCAGTACTTC.